This passage covers 5 T cell receptor beta chains from one sample sequenced in a study of shared clonotypes between healthy human individuals (dated by TCRdb to about 2020). The library was built by means of the immunoSEQ multiplex PCR assay. Not all clones reach the TCRdb copy of this immuneACCESS table, which keeps in-frame sequences only. Checked studies attribute under half of the gap to unresolved V genes and leave the rest unexplained. This sample holds 1,500,000 or so clones; roughly 96% were observed only once. Jointly, the top ten make up more than 0.9% of the sample. The sequenced sample was naive CD4+ T cells sorted from blood. In light of the paper, this sample's cell subset or site label describes: CD45RA+ positively selected. Receptor source: a man aged 30 to 39 in good health.

The V and J genes are TRBV19 and TRBJ1-4; D remains ambiguous. The V and J ends lost 9 bases and 8 bases respectively, with 16 bases between them. The CDR3 has 13 residues. Germline lookup yields CDR1 LNHDA and CDR2 SQIVND (reference sequence). The CDR3 here is CASCTGRYEKLFF. In nucleotides, the CDR3 is TGTGCCAGCTGTACTGGGCGCTACGAAAAACTGTTTTTT.

The gene calls are TRBV28 and TRBJ2-7; D is possibly TRBD1 (6 bases). Germline V gene sequence: CDR1 MDHEN, CDR2 SYDVKM. The germline V and J ends were trimmed by 5 bases and 3 bases, with 20 bases remaining between them. The CDR3 consists of 16 residues. The CDR3 nucleotides read TGTGCCAGCAGTCCGATCGACTCGCAAGGGGGCTACGAGCAGTACTTC. Its translation is CASSPIDSQGGYEQYF.

The chain combines TRBV6-1 with TRBJ2-1; D might be TRBD1 (6 bases). This CDR3 is built from 13 residues. V dropped 7 bases and J dropped 4 bases, with 11 bases sitting between them. The germline gives CDR1 MNHNS, CDR2 SASEGT. DNA for the CDR3: TGTGCCAGCACCCCTCAGGGGTACAATGAGCAGTTCTTC. Protein: CASTPQGYNEQFF.

V is TRBV5-1 and J is TRBJ1-2; D gene unclear. The CDR3 is 14 amino acids. The germline CDR1 and CDR2 sequences are SGHRS and YFSETQ. V lost 2 bases and J lost 1, with 9 bases in between. The CDR3 region has the DNA TGCGCCAGCAGCTTTAACAGCCTTAACTATGGCTACACCTTC. Translating gives CASSFNSLNYGYTF.

The rearrangement uses TRBV2 and TRBJ2-7; D gene ambiguous. Germline lookup yields CDR1 SNHLY and CDR2 FYNNEI. V lost 7 bases and J lost 3, with 7 bases in between. The CDR3 runs to 11 residues. CDR3 nucleotides: TGTGCCAGCAAGGGCTACTACGAGCAGTACTTC. This codes for CASKGYYEQYF.